Here is one T cell receptor (beta chain) with its context. The sample comes from a study of blood T cell repertoires in COVID-19. Trimming pared 1 base from V and 0 bases from J, leaving 6 bases between. CDR1 is LGHDT, CDR2 YNNKEL, per germline (reference sequence). This CDR3 spans 14 amino acids. Sequencing was performed with immunoSEQ multiplex PCR; in TCRdb, only in-frame clones are kept and a portion is missing. The data show about 140,000 clones, about 86% seen once. The chain uses TRBV3-1 (or the pseudogene TRBV3-2) and TRBJ1-2; D gene ambiguous. This TCR was sampled from a woman aged 55 to 70 with acute or convalescent COVID-19. The specimen sequenced was peripheral blood. CDR3: CASSQVASNYGYTF. Written as DNA, the CDR3 is TGTGCCAGCAGCCAAGTCGCGTCTAACTATGGCTACACCTTC.